This T cell receptor (beta chain) was observed in a study of cytomegalovirus exposure and HLA in healthy donors (dated by TCRdb to the late 2010s). Some background on the complete study: According to an earlier analysis of a few hundred of the donors, some 180 million T cells yielded over 100 million unique TCR beta sequences and 250 to 350 Gb of sequence data. An early release that covered 500 to 800 HLA-typed donors contained about 290 gigabases of sequencing data and tens of millions of unique TCR sequences. Of the 350 to 450 genotyped donors, about 80% fell in the genetic ancestry cluster associated with self-reported Caucasian donors. The study aimed to test whether cataloging public T cell receptors could reveal signatures of past pathogen exposure. The study used immunosequencing to profile the T cell repertoires of around 600 subjects and linked those repertoires to cytomegalovirus serostatus. In addition to the first cohort of 666 subjects, a separate validation cohort of approximately 130 different subjects was used. To predict cytomegalovirus infection status, the study combined high-throughput TCR immunosequencing, statistical association of individual TCRs with disease status, and machine learning. A later analysis re-analyzed previously published TCR beta repertoires from approximately 700 donors and added high-resolution HLA genotyping to study TCR occurrence patterns. Rather than using new phenotypic data, the later analysis identified candidate immune exposures from TCR beta sequences and from how often those sequences occurred across donors. An earlier analysis of approximately 630 of the donors applied high-throughput TCR beta sequencing to assess whether each TCR beta V gene segment acted as functional or pseudogenic. Donor age, sex, ethnicity and CMV serostatus were collected together with the repertoire data. A later genetic analysis used genome-wide SNP genotypes for about 55% of the 666 donors, treating that subset as a discovery cohort. All discovery cohort repertoires had been generated on a single sequencing platform. Both class I and class II loci were covered by HLA typing, at four-digit resolution. Typing coverage differed by locus: A, B, C, DRB1 and DQB1 were typed in roughly 620-630 donors, DQA1 in about 510, DPA1 in 606, and DPB1 in just under 480. A few DR-DQ haplotypes were treated as single units for association and clustering because of strong linkage in the cohort. On average, roughly 200,000 unique TCR beta nucleotide sequences were sequenced per donor among 350 to 400 genotyped donors of the cohort, with about 17% of those sequences being non-productive. Beyond this particular receptor, the publication reports: Several of the top co-occurrence clusters appeared to be linked to parvovirus B19, influenza, CMV and Epstein-Barr virus, according to a later analysis. Linkage disequilibrium might explain the correlated functional status among segregating V segments, but an unknown experimental factor could not be ruled out. A cluster of highly shared sequence variants was judged likely to be a technical artifact of the sequencing pipeline. Sequencing depth was assumed to be roughly uniform across donors in the presence/absence analyses, though that assumption may not hold. In a later analysis, TCR association rates were found to vary across HLA loci, with the most associated TCRs seen for DRB1 alleles and the fewest for HLA-C alleles. This cohort had only TCR beta chains sequenced, and the lack of alpha or paired-chain data limited which features could be detected. When HLA alleles, especially DR and DQ, strongly co-occurred, TCR associations were difficult to assign to individual alleles. For the cohort, immune exposure information was limited to CMV serostatus. Most CMV-associated TCR beta chains appeared to be HLA-restricted in a later analysis, and the HLA associations seemed to be driven largely by CMV exposure. A later genetic analysis associated a missense DCLRE1C variant with V-gene and J-gene trimming of TCR beta chains, and an independent cohort replicated the association. Compared with equally common non-associated chains, HLA-associated TCR beta chains in a later analysis were more clonally expanded and had lower generation probabilities. Because some donors lacked HLA typing at each locus, the association tests relied only on the typed subset. Because counts were too low, some 17 rarely observed V segments, including chromosome 9 orphons, were left out of the earlier analysis of a few hundred of the donors. The study gave a list of under 200 TCR beta chains associated with cytomegalovirus. Broadly in line with IMGT annotations, most TCR beta V segments showed up in productive rearrangements about 87% or about 30% of the time in an earlier analysis of several hundred of the donors. Across donors, most TCR sequences were observed very rarely, whereas some public TCRs were present in many individuals. A few of the identified cytomegalovirus-associated TCR beta chains were confirmed in vitro to be specific for cytomegalovirus antigens. The classifier was reported to diagnose cytomegalovirus status with high specificity and sensitivity in both the original cohort and the validation cohort. A further reported finding was that TCR beta sequences accurately predicted the HLA-A and HLA-B alleles for most subjects in the first cohort. It was suggested by the authors that the approach could potentially be generalized to other disease states and immunological phenotypes. In a later analysis, some 18,000 TCR beta sequences were associated with specific HLA alleles at a false discovery rate of 0.05. A later genetic analysis reported fewer N-insertions in productive TCRs among donors in an Asian-associated ancestry cluster than the roughly 720-donor mean.

Comment on this clone: It lacks a known antigen. No base quality values were provided; no much bigger clone lies one nucleotide off.

The cohort comprised hundreds of healthy bone marrow donors. At the time of sampling, every cohort member was nominally healthy, though immune exposures that went unrecorded were likely present. The donor was CMV seropositive and belonged to the group of 250 to 300 seropositive cohort members. A peripheral blood sample was provided by each donor, and peripheral blood mononuclear cells were used for TCR beta sequencing. Genomic DNA extraction from the blood cell samples was performed with the Qiagen DNeasy Blood Extraction Kit. Receptors were amplified or captured by the immunoSEQ multiplex PCR assay. The multiplex PCR relied on a mix of 60 forward primers for TCR Vbeta segments and 13 reverse primers for TCR Jbeta segments. Amplification of the CDR3 region of rearranged TCR beta genes was performed with a multiplex PCR assay on genomic DNA. Amplified TCR beta libraries were sequenced as 87-base-pair reads on the Illumina HiSeq System. The original methods were these. A later analysis tallied around 82 million unique TCR beta chains across the 666 repertoires, and some 10 million of those chains were shared by two or more donors. Raw reads were error-corrected and collapsed into unique sequences by a nearest-neighbor algorithm in which closely related sequences were merged to remove PCR and sequencing errors. CDR3 sequences were aligned to IMGT reference sequences to assign V, D and J gene segments. For a sequence to be retained, a match of at least six nucleotides was required to both a V gene segment and a J gene segment. A rearrangement was called productive if the CDR3 had no stop codons and remained in frame with V and J, and every other rearrangement was called non-productive. Following IMGT convention, CDR3 was defined as the stretch from the second conserved V-encoded cysteine up to the conserved J-encoded phenylalanine. Sequences without an unambiguous match to a single V gene segment were excluded from the earlier analysis of over 500 of the donors. In an earlier analysis of some 590 of the donors, a V segment was called functional when productive rearrangements were above 56.7%, and segregating when the standard deviation between donors exceeded 5%. To diagnose cytomegalovirus status from the catalog of TCR beta chain sequences, a statistical classification framework was built. A later analysis assigned V and J genes by comparing TCR nucleotide sequences with IMGT/GENE-DB human TR gene sequences. A later analysis assigned CDR3 sequences and most-parsimonious VDJ recombination scenarios with the TCRdist pipeline. In a later analysis, each TCR beta chain was defined by its CDR3 amino acid sequence together with its V-gene family, and reads without a unique V-gene family were excluded. To address suspected cross-contamination and a sequencing artifact, a later analysis removed approximately 590 highly shared, low-generation-probability nucleotide sequences. A later analysis calculated a clonal expansion index for each public chain from normalized within-repertoire ranks of inferred template counts. In a later analysis, generation probabilities were computed using a VDJ recombination model fitted to out-of-frame rearrangements, and the results were checked against IGoR. A later analysis scored TCR-TCR, TCR-HLA and TCR-CMV co-occurrence with hypergeometric tests, applying a repertoire-size bias correction to TCR pairs. A later analysis estimated false discovery rates by permuting HLA or CMV assignments 20 times. In a later analysis, co-occurring TCRs were grouped using DBSCAN, with TCRdist sequence similarity added in when clustering inside HLA-allele-positive subsets. Repertoires with fewer than 30,000 or more than 120,000 public chains, plus five repertoires with anomalous nucleotide sharing, were excluded from co-occurrence clustering. TCRdb took this table from immuneACCESS and kept in-frame rearrangements with V and J called. Such tables lack part of the clones; where checked against another copy, unresolved V genes explain under half of the gap, and the rest is unexplained. From that table come the V and J calls and clone size; the DNA was used to work out D and trimming. The sample includes about 190,000 clones, with around four fifths observed a single time. The ten top clones hold roughly 10% of the sample.

The sample consisted of PBMCs. This clonotype was sampled from a woman aged 45-60 years in good health and CMV-seropositive.

The CDR3 amino acid sequence is: CASSPSGGVTDTQYF. The nucleotide sequence reads TGCGCCAGCAGTCCTAGCGGGGGGGTCACAGATACGCAGTATTTT. Rearrangement joined TRBV10-2 to TRBJ2-3; TRBD2 matches 12 bases in the middle. V and J are trimmed by 5 bases and 2 bases, and the gene matches miss 2 bases of the junction. CDR3 length: 15 amino acids, cysteine to phenylalanine. Just CDR3 DNA is preserved here, 45 bases in frame from base 1. The CDR1 and CDR2 encoded by the germline V gene are WSHSY and SAAADI.